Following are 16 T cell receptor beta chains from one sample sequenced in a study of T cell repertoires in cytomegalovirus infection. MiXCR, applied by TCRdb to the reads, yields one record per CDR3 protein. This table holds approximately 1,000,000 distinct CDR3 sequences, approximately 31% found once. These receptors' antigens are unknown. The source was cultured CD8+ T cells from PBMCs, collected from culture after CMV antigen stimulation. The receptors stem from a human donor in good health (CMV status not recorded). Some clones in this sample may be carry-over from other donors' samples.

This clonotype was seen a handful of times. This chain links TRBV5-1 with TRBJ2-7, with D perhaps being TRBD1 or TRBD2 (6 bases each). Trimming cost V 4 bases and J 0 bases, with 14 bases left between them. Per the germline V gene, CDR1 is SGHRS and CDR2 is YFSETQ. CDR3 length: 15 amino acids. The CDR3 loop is CASSLEGHRSYEQYF. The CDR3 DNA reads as TGCGCCAGCAGCCTGGAGGGACACCGCTCCTACGAGCAGTACTTC.

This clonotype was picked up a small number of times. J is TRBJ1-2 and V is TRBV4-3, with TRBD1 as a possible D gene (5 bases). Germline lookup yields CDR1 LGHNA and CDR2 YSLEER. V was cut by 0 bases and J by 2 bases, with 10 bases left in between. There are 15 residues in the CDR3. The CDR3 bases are TGCGCCAGCAGCCAAGAGGGGGGGGTAAACTATGGCTACACCTTC. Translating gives CASSQEGGVNYGYTF.

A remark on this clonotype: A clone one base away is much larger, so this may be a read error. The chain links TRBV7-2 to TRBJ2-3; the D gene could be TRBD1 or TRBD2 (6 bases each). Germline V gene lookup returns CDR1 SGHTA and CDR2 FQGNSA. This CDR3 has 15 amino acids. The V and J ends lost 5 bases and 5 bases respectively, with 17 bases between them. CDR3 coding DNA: TGTGCCAGCAGCCGGGTGACGGGGGCCGGAGATACGCAGTATTTT. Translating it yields CASSRVTGAGDTQYF. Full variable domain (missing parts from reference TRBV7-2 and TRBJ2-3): GAGVSQSPSNKVTEKGKDVELRCDPISGHTALYWYRQSLGQGLEFLIYFQGNSAPDKSGLPSDRFSAERTGGSVSTLTIQRTQQEDSAVYLCASSRVTGAGDTQYFGPGTRLTVL.

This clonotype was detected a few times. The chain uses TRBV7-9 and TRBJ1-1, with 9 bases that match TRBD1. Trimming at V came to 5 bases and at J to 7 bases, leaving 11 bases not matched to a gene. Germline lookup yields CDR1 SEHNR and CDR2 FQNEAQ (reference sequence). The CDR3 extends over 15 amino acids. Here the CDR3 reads CASSPPDRGGIEAFF. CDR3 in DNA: TGTGCCAGCAGCCCCCCCGACAGGGGGGGAATTGAAGCTTTCTTT. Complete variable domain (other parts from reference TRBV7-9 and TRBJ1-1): DTGVSQNPRHKITKRGQNVTFRCDPISEHNRLYWYRQTLGQGPEFLTYFQNEAQLEKSRLLSDRFSAERPKGSFSTLEIQRTEQGDSAMYLCASSPPDRGGIEAFFGQGTRLTVV.

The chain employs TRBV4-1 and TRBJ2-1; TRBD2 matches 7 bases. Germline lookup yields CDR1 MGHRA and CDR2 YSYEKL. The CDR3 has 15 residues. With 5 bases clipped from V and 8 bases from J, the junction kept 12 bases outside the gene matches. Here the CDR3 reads CASSETGLLSDEQFF. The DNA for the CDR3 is TGCGCCAGCAGCGAGACGGGACTACTGAGCGATGAGCAGTTCTTC.

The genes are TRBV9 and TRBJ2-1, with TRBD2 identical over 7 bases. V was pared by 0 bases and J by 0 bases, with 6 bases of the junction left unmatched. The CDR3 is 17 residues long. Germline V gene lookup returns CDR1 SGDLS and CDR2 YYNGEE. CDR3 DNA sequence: TGTGCCAGCAGCGTAGGGCTAGCGGTAAGCTCCTACAATGAGCAGTTCTTC. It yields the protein CASSVGLAVSSYNEQFF.

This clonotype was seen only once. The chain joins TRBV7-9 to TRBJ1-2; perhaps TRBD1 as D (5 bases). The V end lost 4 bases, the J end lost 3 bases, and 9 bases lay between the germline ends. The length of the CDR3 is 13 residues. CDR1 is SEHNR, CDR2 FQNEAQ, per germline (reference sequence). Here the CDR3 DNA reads TGTGCCAGCAGCTGGGGGGGAGACTATGGCTACACCTTC. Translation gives CASSWGGDYGYTF.

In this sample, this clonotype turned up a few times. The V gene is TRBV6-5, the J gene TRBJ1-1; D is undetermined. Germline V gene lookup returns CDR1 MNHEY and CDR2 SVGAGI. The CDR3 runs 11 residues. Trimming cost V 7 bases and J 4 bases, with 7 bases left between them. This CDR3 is CASIYGTEAFF. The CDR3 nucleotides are TGTGCCAGCATTTATGGCACTGAAGCTTTCTTT.

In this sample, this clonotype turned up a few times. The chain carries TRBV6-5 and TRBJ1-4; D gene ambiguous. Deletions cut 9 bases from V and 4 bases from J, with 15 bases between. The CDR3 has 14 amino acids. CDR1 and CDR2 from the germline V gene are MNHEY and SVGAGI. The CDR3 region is CASNYGFGNEKLFF. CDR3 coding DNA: TGTGCCAGTAATTACGGATTCGGTAATGAAAAACTGTTTTTT.

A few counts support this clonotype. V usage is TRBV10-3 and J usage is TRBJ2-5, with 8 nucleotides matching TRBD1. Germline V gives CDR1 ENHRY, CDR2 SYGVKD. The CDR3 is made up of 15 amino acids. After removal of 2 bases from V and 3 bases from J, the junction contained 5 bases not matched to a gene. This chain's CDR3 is CAISEPRQGKETQYF. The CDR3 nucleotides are TGTGCCATCAGTGAGCCCCGACAGGGGAAAGAGACCCAGTACTTC.

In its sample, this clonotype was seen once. The CDR3 sequence: CASSYTLIGSTEAFF. The DNA for the CDR3 is TGTGCCAGCAGTTATACCCTCATAGGGAGCACTGAAGCTTTCTTT. The chain joins TRBV28 to TRBJ1-1, with D hard to call. This CDR3 has 15 residues. Trimming removed 4 bases at V and 4 bases at J, with 16 bases between. Germline CDR1 MDHEN, CDR2 SYDVKM.

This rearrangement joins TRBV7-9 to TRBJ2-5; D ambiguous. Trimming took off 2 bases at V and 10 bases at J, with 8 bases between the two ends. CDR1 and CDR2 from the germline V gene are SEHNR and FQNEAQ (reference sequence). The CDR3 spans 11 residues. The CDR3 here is CASSLLPVQYF. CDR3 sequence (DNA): TGTGCCAGCAGCTTACTCCCCGTCCAGTACTTC.

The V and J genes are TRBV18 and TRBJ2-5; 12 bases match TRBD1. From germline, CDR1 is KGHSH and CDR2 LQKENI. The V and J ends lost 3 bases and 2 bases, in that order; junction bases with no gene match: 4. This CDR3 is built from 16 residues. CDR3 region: CASSPWDRGRQETQYF. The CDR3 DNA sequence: TGTGCCAGCTCACCTTGGGACAGGGGGCGTCAAGAGACCCAGTACTTC.

The chain's CDR3 is CASSMQGSGANVLTF. CDR3 in DNA: TGTGCCAGTTCCATGCAGGGCTCTGGGGCCAACGTCCTGACTTTC. The chain couples TRBV19 to TRBJ2-6, with D possibly matching TRBD1 (5 bases). The V end lost 8 bases, the J end lost 0 bases, and 11 bases lay between the germline ends. The CDR3 length is 15 residues. Germline CDR1 LNHDA, CDR2 SQIVND (reference sequence).

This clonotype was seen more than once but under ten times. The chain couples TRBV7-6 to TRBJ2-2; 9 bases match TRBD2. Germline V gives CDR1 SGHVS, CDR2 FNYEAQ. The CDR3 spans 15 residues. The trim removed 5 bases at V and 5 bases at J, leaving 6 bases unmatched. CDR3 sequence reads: CASSMGLAQTGELFF. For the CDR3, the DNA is TGTGCCAGCAGCATGGGACTAGCACAAACCGGGGAGCTGTTTTTT.

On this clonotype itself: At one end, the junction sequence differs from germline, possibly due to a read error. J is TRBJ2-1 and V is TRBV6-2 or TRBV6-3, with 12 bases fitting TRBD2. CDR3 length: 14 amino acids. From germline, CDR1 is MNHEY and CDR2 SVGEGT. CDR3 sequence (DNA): TGTGCCAGCAGGCCGGGACTAGCGGGTGATGAGCGGTTCTTC. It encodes CASRPGLAGDERFF.